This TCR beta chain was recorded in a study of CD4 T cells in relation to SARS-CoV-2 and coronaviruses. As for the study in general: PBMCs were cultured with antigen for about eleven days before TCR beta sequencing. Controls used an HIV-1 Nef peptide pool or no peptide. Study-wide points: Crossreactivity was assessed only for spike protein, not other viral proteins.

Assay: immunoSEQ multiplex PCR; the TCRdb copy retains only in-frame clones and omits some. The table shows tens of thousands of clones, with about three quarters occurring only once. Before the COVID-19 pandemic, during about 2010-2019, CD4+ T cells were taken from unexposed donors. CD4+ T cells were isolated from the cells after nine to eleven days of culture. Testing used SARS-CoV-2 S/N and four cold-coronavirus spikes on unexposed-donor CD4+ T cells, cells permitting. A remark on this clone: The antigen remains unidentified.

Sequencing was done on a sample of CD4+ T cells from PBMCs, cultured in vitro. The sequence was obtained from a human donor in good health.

CDR3 sequence: CASSIGGFLLNTGELFF. The CDR3, as DNA: TGTGCCAGTAGTATAGGGGGGTTCCTACTCAACACCGGGGAGCTGTTTTTT. The chain recombines TRBV19 with TRBJ2-2, with D perhaps being TRBD1 or TRBD2 (5 bases each). V dropped 1 base and J dropped 2 bases, with 14 bases sitting between them. The CDR3 covers 17 residues. Germline V CDR1 and CDR2: LNHDA, SQIVND (reference sequence). Together with reference TRBV19 and TRBJ2-2, the CDR3 gives the full variable domain: DGGITQSPKYLFRKEGQNVTLSCEQNLNHDAMYWYRQDPGQGLRLIYYSQIVNDFQKGDIAEGYSVSREKKESFPLTVTSAQKNPTAFYLCASSIGGFLLNTGELFFGEGSRLTVL.